Below are 10 T cell receptor beta chains sequenced from a single sample in a study of control samples from healthy donors and cancer patients. The table came from immunoSEQ multiplex PCR; TCRdb's copy has only in-frame clones and leaves some out. The sample includes roughly 170,000 clones, about 91% of them seen just once. The specimen sequenced was blood. All receptors derive from a woman in her 30s in good health.

Concerning this clone: The junction differs from germline at one of its ends, possibly a read error. The chain is built from TRBV13 and TRBJ1-2; D gene unclear. Germline V gives CDR1 PRHDT, CDR2 FYEKMQ (reference sequence). The CDR3 contains 12 residues. The CDR3 spells CASSVGGDGYTF. The CDR3 nucleotides are TGTGCCAGCAGCGTAGGTGGGGATGGCTACACCTTC.

This clone is a singleton in its sample. The gene calls are TRBV5-1 and TRBJ1-2; D uncertain. This CDR3 comprises 15 residues. Germline V lookup: CDR1 SGHRS, CDR2 YFSETQ. Trimming removed 2 bases from V and 2 bases from J, with 13 bases in between. CDR3 sequence reads: CASSLRSGENYGYTF. Written as DNA, the CDR3 is TGCGCCAGCAGCTTAAGGTCAGGCGAGAACTATGGCTACACCTTC.

This chain links TRBV6-5 with TRBJ1-4; D gene uncertain. The germline V and J ends were trimmed by 4 bases and 4 bases, with 7 bases remaining between them. The germline V gene has CDR1 MNHEY and CDR2 SVGAGI. This CDR3 is built from 13 residues. The CDR3, as DNA: TGTGCCAGCAGTTGGCGGGTTAATGAAAAACTGTTTTTT. This sequence encodes CASSWRVNEKLFF.

The chain has TRBV28 and TRBJ1-5, with TRBD1 as a possible D gene (5 bases). Germline CDR1 MDHEN, CDR2 SYDVKM. CDR3 length equals 15 residues. The ends were cut back, 6 bases at V and 5 bases at J, with 17 bases in the middle. The CDR3 region is CASSPQWGGDQPQHF. The DNA for the CDR3 is TGTGCCAGCAGCCCCCAGTGGGGAGGGGATCAGCCCCAGCATTTT.

The J gene is TRBJ2-2, the V gene TRBV19; 8 bases are a match to TRBD1. Trimming took 1 base from V and 0 from J; bases not matched to a gene: 1. Germline V CDR1 and CDR2: LNHDA, SQIVND (reference sequence). The CDR3 sequence is 16 residues long. CDR3 protein: CASSIATGANTGELFF. CDR3 DNA sequence: TGTGCCAGTAGTATAGCGACAGGGGCGAACACCGGGGAGCTGTTTTTT. Complete variable domain (other parts from reference TRBV19 and TRBJ2-2): DGGITQSPKYLFRKEGQNVTLSCEQNLNHDAMYWYRQDPGQGLRLIYYSQIVNDFQKGDIAEGYSVSREKKESFPLTVTSAQKNPTAFYLCASSIATGANTGELFFGEGSRLTVL.

This clone was counted once. The V call is TRBV7-9, the J call TRBJ1-3; D is ambiguous. The V end was cut by 1 base, the J end by 1 base, with 5 bases between. CDR3 length: 14 amino acids. Germline V lookup: CDR1 SEHNR, CDR2 FQNEAQ (reference sequence). CDR3 bases: TGTGCCAGCAGCTTAGACGTATCTGGAAACACCATATATTTT. Protein sequence: CASSLDVSGNTIYF.

The chain has TRBV5-1 and TRBJ2-1; D is uncertain. Trimming cost V 3 bases and J 10 bases, with 8 bases left between them. The CDR3 is made up of 11 amino acids. Germline V gives CDR1 SGHRS, CDR2 YFSETQ. CDR3 residues: CASSSVVEQFF. The CDR3 DNA reads TGCGCCAGCAGCTCCGTGGTAGAGCAGTTCTTC.

This clone was seen just once. J is TRBJ2-7 and V is TRBV6-4, with 7 nucleotides matching TRBD1. Trimming removed 6 bases from V and 2 bases from J; junction bases left unmatched: 7. Germline CDR1 MRHNA, CDR2 SNTAGT. This CDR3 has 14 amino acids. CDR3 in DNA: TGTGCCAGCAGCCGACAGGGCCAGCCCTACGAGCAGTACGTC. Translation: CASSRQGQPYEQYV.

The rearrangement uses TRBV2 and TRBJ2-2; 10 nucleotides agree with TRBD2. Germline V lookup: CDR1 SNHLY, CDR2 FYNNEI. J gave up 3 bases and V 8 bases, and 3 bases lay outside the gene matches. The CDR3 extends over 14 amino acids. The CDR3 region has the DNA TGTGCCAGCTCAGCGGGAGGGTACACCGGGGAGCTGTTTTTT. It specifies CASSAGGYTGELFF.

This chain uses TRBV13 with TRBJ1-1; TRBD1 agrees at 9 bases. CDR1 is PRHDT and CDR2 is FYEKMQ in the germline V gene (reference sequence). CDR3 length: 15 amino acids. The V and J ends lost 5 bases and 0 bases, in that order; junction bases with no gene match: 4. The CDR3 spells CASSQGTGMNTEAFF. CDR3 DNA: TGTGCCAGCAGCCAAGGGACAGGGATGAACACTGAAGCTTTCTTT.